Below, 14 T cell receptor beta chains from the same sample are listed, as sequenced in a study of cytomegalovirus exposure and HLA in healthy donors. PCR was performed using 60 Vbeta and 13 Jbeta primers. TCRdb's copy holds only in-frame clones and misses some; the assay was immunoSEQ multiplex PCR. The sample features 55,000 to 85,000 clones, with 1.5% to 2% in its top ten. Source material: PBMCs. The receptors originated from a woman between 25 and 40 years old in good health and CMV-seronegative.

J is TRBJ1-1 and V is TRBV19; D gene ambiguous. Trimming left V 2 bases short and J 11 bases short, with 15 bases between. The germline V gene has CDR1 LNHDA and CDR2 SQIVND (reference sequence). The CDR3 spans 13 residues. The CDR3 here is CASSIRPDWVAFF. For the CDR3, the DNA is TGTGCCAGTAGTATACGCCCCGACTGGGTGGCTTTCTTT. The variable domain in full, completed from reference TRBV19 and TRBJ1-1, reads DGGITQSPKYLFRKEGQNVTLSCEQNLNHDAMYWYRQDPGQGLRLIYYSQIVNDFQKGDIAEGYSVSREKKESFPLTVTSAQKNPTAFYLCASSIRPDWVAFFGQGTRLTVV.

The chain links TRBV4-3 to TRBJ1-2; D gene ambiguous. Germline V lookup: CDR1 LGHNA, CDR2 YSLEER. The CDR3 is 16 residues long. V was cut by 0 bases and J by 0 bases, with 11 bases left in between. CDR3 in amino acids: CASSQDSGPANYGYTF. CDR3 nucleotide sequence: TGCGCCAGCAGCCAAGATAGCGGGCCCGCTAACTATGGCTACACCTTC.

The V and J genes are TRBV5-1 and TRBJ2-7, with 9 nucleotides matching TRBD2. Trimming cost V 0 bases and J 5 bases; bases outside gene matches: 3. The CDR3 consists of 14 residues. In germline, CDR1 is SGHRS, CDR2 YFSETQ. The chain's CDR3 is CASSLGSGSNEQYF. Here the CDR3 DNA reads TGCGCCAGCAGCTTGGGTAGCGGGAGTAACGAGCAGTACTTC.

CDR3 in amino acids: CARGGENTYEQYF. DNA for the CDR3: TGTGCACGGGGGGGAGAGAATACCTACGAGCAGTACTTC. The chain uses TRBV30 and TRBJ2-7; the match to TRBD2 covers 8 bases. Germline assignment: CDR1 GTSNPN and CDR2 SVGIG (reference sequence). The CDR3 is made up of 13 amino acids.

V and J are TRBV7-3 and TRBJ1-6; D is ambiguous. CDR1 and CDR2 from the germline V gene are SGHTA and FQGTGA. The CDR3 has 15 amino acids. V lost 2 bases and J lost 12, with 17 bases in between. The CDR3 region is CASSLAPSTGVPLHF. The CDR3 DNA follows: TGTGCCAGCAGCTTAGCCCCAAGCACCGGGGTACCCCTCCACTTT.

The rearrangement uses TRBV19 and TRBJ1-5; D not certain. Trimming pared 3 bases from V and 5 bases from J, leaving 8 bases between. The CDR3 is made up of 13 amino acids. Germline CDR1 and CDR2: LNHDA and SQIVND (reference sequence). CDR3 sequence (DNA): TGTGCCAGTAGTATGGCCCGATATCAGCCCCAGCATTTT. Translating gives CASSMARYQPQHF.

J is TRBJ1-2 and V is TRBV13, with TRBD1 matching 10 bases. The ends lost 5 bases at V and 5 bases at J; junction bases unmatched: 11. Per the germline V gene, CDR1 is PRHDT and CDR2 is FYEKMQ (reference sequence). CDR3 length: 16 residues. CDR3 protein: CASSPSGTGVGYGYTF. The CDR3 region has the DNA TGTGCCAGCAGCCCTTCCGGGACAGGGGTAGGATATGGCTACACCTTC.

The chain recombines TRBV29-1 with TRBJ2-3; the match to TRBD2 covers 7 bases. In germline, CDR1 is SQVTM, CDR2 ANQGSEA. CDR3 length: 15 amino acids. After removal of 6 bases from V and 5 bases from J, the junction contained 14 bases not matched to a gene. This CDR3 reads CSVVRGEVLGDTQYF. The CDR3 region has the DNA TGCAGCGTCGTCCGGGGGGAGGTTTTGGGAGATACGCAGTATTTT.

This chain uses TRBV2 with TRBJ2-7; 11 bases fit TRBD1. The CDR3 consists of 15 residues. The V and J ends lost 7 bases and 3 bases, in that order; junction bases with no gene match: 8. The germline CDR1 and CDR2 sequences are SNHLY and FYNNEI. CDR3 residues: CASNTQGQGGYEQYF. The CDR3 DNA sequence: TGTGCCAGCAATACCCAGGGACAGGGGGGCTACGAGCAGTACTTC.

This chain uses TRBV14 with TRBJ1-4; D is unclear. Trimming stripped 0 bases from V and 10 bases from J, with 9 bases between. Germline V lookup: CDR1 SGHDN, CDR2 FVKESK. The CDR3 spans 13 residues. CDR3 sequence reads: CASSQDGRGKLFF. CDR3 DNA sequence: TGTGCCAGCAGCCAAGATGGCCGTGGAAAACTGTTTTTT.

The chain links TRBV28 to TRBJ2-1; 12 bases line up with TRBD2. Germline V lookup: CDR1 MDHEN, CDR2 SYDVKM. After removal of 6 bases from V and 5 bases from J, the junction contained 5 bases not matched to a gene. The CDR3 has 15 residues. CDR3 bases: TGTGCCAGCAGGCTTACTAGCGGGAGGAACAATGAGCAGTTCTTC. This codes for CASRLTSGRNNEQFF.

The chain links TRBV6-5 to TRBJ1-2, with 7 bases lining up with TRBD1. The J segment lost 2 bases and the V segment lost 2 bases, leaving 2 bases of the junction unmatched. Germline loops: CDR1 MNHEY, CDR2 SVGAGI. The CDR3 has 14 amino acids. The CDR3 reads CASSYQDRNYGYTF. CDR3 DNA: TGTGCCAGCAGTTACCAGGACAGGAACTATGGCTACACCTTC.

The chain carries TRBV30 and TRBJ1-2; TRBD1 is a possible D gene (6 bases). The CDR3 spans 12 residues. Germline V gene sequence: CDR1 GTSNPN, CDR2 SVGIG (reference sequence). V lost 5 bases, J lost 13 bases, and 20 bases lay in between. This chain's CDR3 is CAWGGASKVGTF. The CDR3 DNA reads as TGTGCCTGGGGGGGGGCGTCGAAAGTAGGCACCTTC. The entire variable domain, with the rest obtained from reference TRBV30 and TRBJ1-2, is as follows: SQTIHQWPATLVQPVGSPLSLECTVEGTSNPNLYWYRQAAGRGLQLLFYSVGIGQISSEVPQNLSASRPQDRQFILSSKKLLLSDSGFYLCAWGGASKVGTFGSGTRLTVV.

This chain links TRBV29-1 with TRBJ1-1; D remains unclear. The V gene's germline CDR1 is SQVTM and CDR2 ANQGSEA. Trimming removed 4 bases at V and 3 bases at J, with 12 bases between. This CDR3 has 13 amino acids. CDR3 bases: TGCAGCGTTGCACAGCTGGACTACACTGAAGCTTTCTTT. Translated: CSVAQLDYTEAFF.